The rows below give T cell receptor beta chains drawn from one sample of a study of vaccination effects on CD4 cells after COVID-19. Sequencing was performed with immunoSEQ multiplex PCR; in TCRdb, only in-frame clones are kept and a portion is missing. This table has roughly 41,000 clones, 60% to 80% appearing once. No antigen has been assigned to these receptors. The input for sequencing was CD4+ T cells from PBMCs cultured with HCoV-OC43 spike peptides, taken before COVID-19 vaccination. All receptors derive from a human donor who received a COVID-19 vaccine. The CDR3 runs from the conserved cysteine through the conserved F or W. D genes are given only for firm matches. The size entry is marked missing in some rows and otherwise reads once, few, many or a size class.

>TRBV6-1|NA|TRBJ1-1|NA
CASSKATGREAFF
TGTGCCAGCAGTAAAGCCACAGGGCGTGAAGCTTTCTTT
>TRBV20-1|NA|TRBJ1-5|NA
CSASRDSEWKNQPQHF
TGCAGTGCGAGTCGGGATTCTGAGTGGAAAAATCAGCCCCAGCATTTT
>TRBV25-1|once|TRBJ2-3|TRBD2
CASSSSTSGRVDTQYF
TGTGCCAGCAGTTCGTCTACTAGCGGGAGGGTAGATACGCAGTATTTT
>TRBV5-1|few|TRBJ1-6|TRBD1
CASSLADRGIGYSPLHF
TGCGCCAGCAGCTTAGCGGACAGGGGAATCGGATATTCACCCCTCCACTTT
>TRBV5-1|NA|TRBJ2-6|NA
CASSRTEARPAHSGANVLTF
TGCGCCAGCTCTAGGACAGAAGCCCGCCCAGCACACTCTGGGGCCAACGTCCTGACTTTC
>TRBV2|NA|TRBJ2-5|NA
CASSEVGAGPGQETQYF
TGTGCCAGCAGTGAGGTCGGGGCGGGACCTGGCCAAGAGACCCAGTACTTC
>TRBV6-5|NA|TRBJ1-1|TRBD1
CASSRRGHGDTEAFF
TGTGCCAGCAGCCGCAGGGGGCACGGGGACACTGAAGCTTTCTTT
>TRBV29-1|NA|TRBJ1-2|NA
CSGEGFESGYTF
TGCAGCGGGGAGGGGTTTGAGAGCGGCTACACCTTC
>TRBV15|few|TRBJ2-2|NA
CATSRGQPANTGELFF
TGTGCCACCAGCAGAGGACAGCCGGCGAACACCGGGGAGCTGTTTTTT
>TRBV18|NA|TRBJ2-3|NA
CASSPAPDGGRSTDTQYF
TGTGCCAGCTCACCAGCTCCCGATGGGGGGCGGAGCACAGATACGCAGTATTTT
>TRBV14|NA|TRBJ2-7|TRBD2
CASSETSGSGEQYF
TGTGCCAGCAGCGAGACTAGCGGCAGCGGGGAGCAGTACTTC
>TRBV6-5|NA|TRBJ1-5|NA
CASRQGLGNQPQHF
TGTGCCAGCAGGCAGGGACTTGGCAATCAGCCCCAGCATTTT
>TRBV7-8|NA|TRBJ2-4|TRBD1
CASSLAEAGGAKTQYF
TGTGCCAGCAGCTTAGCCGAGGCAGGGGGCGCAAAAACTCAGTACTTC
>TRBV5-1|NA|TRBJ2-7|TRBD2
CASSWTSGSYEQYF
TGCGCCAGCAGCTGGACTAGCGGGTCCTACGAGCAGTACTTC
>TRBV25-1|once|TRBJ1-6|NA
CASKGIGSPLHF
TGTGCCAGCAAAGGAATTGGTTCACCCCTCCACTTT
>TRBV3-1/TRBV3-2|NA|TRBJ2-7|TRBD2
CASGSGTSGYEQYF
TGTGCCAGCGGTTCCGGGACTAGCGGATACGAGCAGTACTTC
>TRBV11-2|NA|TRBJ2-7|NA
CASSPEGSLPTYEQYF
TGTGCCAGCAGCCCCGAAGGGTCCTTACCCACCTACGAGCAGTACTTC
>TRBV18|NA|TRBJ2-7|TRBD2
CASSLGLAGGSYEQYF
TGTGCCAGCTCACTAGGACTAGCGGGAGGGTCCTACGAGCAGTACTTC
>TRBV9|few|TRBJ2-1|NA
CASSPLREQFF
TGTGCCAGCAGCCCTCTCCGGGAGCAGTTCTTC
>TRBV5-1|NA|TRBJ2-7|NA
CASSLGDMIPAYEQYF
TGCGCCAGCAGCTTGGGGGACATGATACCAGCCTACGAGCAGTACTTC
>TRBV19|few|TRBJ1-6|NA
CASSIQLGNSPLHF
TGTGCCAGTAGTATACAACTCGGTAATTCACCCCTCCACTTT
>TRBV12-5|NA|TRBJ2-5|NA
CASGPGLAISGETQYF
TGTGCTAGTGGTCCCGGGCTAGCAATATCGGGAGAGACCCAGTACTTC
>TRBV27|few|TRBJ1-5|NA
CASRPWSLQDRYQPQHF
TGTGCCAGCCGTCCCTGGAGCCTCCAAGACAGATATCAGCCCCAGCATTTT
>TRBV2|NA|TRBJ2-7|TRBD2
CASKGVRAGGPYEQYF
TGTGCCAGCAAAGGAGTAAGGGCGGGGGGCCCCTACGAGCAGTACTTC
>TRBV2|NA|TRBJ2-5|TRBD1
CASYRGLGQETQYF
TGTGCCAGTTACAGGGGGCTGGGTCAAGAGACCCAGTACTTC
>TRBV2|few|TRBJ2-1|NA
CASSEDWLPTNEQFF
TGTGCCAGCAGTGAGGACTGGTTGCCTACAAATGAGCAGTTCTTC
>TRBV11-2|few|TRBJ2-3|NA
CASSPRLGAATGTQYF
TGTGCCAGCAGCCCGCGACTGGGAGCTGCTACGGGTACGCAGTATTTT
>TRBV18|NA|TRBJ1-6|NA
CASSPVGKDGSPLHF
TGTGCCAGCTCACCAGTAGGGAAGGACGGATCACCCCTCCACTTT
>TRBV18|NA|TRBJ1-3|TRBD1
CASSPPYHDREPGNTIYF
TGTGCCAGCTCACCACCGTATCATGACAGGGAGCCTGGAAACACCATATATTTT
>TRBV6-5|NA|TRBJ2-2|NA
CASSWSGTGELFF
TGTGCCAGCAGCTGGTCAGGCACCGGGGAGCTGTTTTTT
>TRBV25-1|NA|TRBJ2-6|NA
CASSEFWSSGANVLTF
TGTGCCAGCAGTGAATTCTGGTCCTCTGGGGCCAACGTCCTGACTTTC
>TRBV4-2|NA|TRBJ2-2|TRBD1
CASSQLISRGKTGELFF
TGTGCCAGCAGCCAATTAATAAGCAGGGGGAAAACCGGGGAGCTGTTTTTT
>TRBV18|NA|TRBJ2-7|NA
CASSPWGDSYEQYF
TGTGCCAGCTCACCGTGGGGAGACTCCTACGAGCAGTACTTC
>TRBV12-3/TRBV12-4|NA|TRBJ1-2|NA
CASSPGTAYGYTF
TGTGCCAGCAGTCCCGGGACTGCGTATGGCTACACCTTC
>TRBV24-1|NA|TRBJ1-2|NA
CATSDRRPEFHGYTF
TGTGCCACCAGTGATAGGAGACCGGAGTTCCATGGCTACACCTTC
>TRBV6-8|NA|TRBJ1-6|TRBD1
CASTKRTGGSNSPLHF
TGTGCCAGCACCAAACGAACAGGGGGCAGTAATTCACCCCTCCACTTT
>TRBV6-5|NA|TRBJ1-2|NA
CASSYSIPEGYGYTF
TGTGCCAGCAGTTACTCGATTCCGGAAGGGTATGGCTACACCTTC
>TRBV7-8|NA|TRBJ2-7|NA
CASSGAYEQYF
TGTGCCAGCTCGGGGGCCTACGAGCAGTACTTC
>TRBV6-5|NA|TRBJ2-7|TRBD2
CASSYSTASGVEQYF
TGTGCCAGCAGTTACTCGACGGCTAGCGGGGTCGAGCAGTACTTC
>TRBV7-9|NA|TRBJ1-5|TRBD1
CASSPGQGKDQPQHF
TGTGCCAGCAGCCCCGGACAGGGAAAAGATCAGCCCCAGCATTTT
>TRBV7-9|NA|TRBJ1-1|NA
CASSLVGVLTEAFF
TGTGCCAGCAGCTTAGTGGGGGTTTTGACTGAAGCTTTCTTT
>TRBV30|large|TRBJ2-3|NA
CAWVSNGGDTQYF
TGTGCCTGGGTCTCCAATGGGGGAGATACGCAGTATTTT
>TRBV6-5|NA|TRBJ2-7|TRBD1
CASSYSEGTGGYEQYF
TGTGCCAGCAGTTACAGCGAAGGGACAGGGGGCTACGAGCAGTACTTC
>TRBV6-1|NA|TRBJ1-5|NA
CASSESGGRQPQHF
TGTGCCAGCAGTGAATCGGGGGGCCGTCAGCCCCAGCATTTT
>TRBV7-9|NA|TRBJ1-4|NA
CASSPRVSNNEKLFF
TGTGCCAGCAGCCCCCGAGTTTCGAATAATGAAAAACTGTTTTTT
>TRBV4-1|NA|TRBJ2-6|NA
CASSQPPPWGSVLTF
TGCGCCAGCAGCCAACCACCCCCGTGGGGATCTGTCCTGACTTTC
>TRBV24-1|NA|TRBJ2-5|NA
CATNSGQTMKTQYF
TGTGCCACCAACTCCGGACAGACGATGAAGACCCAGTACTTC
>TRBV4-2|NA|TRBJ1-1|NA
CASSTSEAGVGNTEAFF
TGTGCCAGCAGCACAAGCGAGGCAGGGGTAGGGAACACTGAAGCTTTCTTT
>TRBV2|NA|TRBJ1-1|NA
CASRVTGILAEAFF
TGTGCCAGCAGAGTTACAGGGATCTTGGCTGAAGCTTTCTTT
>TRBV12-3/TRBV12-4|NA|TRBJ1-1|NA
CASSYEEYTEAFF
TGTGCCAGCAGTTATGAGGAGTATACTGAAGCTTTCTTT
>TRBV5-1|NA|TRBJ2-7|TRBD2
CASSRGTSGGALIDEQYF
TGCGCCAGCAGTCGCGGGACTAGCGGGGGGGCCTTAATCGACGAGCAGTACTTC
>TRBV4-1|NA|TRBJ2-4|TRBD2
CASSQDGRVGNIQYF
TGCGCCAGCAGCCAAGATGGGAGGGTGGGGAACATTCAGTACTTC